This TCR beta chain derives from a study of cytomegalovirus exposure and HLA in healthy donors. Study-level findings and limits: Immune exposure information available was restricted to CMV serostatus. According to the study, approximately 150 TCR beta chains were cytomegalovirus-associated.

About this clone itself: Its target is unknown.

The PCR contained 60 Vbeta and 13 Jbeta primers. Profiling relied on immunoSEQ multiplex PCR, and the TCRdb table lists in-frame clones only, not all of them. Listed are some 150,000 clones; 2% to 2.5% falls within the top ten. CDR3 length equals 13 residues. Germline CDR1 and CDR2: LNHDA and SQIVND (reference sequence). V trimming: 6 bases; J trimming: 7 bases; junction bases outside the gene matches: 5. Each donor's status was that of a healthy bone marrow donor. Sequencing used PBMCs. V usage is TRBV19 and J usage is TRBJ1-5; 8 positions agree with TRBD1. The sequence was collected from a young woman in good health and CMV-seronegative. CDR3 sequence (DNA): TGTGCCAGTAGCGACAGGGGCAGCCAGCCCCAGCATTTT. Amino acids: CASSDRGSQPQHF. The full variable domain, its missing parts supplied by reference TRBV19 and TRBJ1-5, is DGGITQSPKYLFRKEGQNVTLSCEQNLNHDAMYWYRQDPGQGLRLIYYSQIVNDFQKGDIAEGYSVSREKKESFPLTVTSAQKNPTAFYLCASSDRGSQPQHFGDGTRLSIL.